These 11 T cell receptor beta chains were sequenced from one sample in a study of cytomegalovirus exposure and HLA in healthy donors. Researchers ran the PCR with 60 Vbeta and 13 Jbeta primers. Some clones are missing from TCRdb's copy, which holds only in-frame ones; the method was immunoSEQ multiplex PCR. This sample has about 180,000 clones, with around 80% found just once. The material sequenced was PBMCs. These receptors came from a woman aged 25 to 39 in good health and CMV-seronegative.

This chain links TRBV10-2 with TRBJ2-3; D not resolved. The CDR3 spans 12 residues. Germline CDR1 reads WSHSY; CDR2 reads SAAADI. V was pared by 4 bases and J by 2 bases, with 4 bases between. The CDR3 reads CASSVHTDTQYF. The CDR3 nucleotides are TGCGCCAGCAGTGTACACACAGATACGCAGTATTTT.

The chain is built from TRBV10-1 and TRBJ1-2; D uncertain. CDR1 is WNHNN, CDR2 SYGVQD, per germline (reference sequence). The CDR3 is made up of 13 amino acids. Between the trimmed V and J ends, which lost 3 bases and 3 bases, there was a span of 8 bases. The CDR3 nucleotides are TGCGCCAGCAGTGAAACGAGGGACTATGGCTACACCTTC. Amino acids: CASSETRDYGYTF.

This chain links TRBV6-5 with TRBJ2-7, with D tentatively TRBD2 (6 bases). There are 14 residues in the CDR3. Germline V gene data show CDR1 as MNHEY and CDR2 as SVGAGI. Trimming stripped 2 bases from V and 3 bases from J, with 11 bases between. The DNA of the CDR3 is TGTGCCAGCAGTTACGCCGTTAGCGGCTACGAGCAGTACTTC. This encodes CASSYAVSGYEQYF.

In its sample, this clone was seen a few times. As DNA, the CDR3 is TGTGCCAGCAGCTCATGGGCGGGGAACACCGGGGAGCTGTTTTTT. Translating gives CASSSWAGNTGELFF. The chain joins TRBV5-6 to TRBJ2-2, with D possibly being TRBD2 (5 bases). CDR3 size: 15 residues. Germline loops: CDR1 SGHDT, CDR2 YYEEEE. Trimming took 3 bases from V and 1 from J, leaving 10 bases between them.

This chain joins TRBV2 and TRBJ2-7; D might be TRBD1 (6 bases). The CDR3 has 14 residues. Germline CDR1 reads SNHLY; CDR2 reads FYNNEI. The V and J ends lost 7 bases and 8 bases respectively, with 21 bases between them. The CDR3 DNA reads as TGTGCCAGCAACCCACAGGGATCCACCACCCAGCAGTACTTC. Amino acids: CASNPQGSTTQQYF.

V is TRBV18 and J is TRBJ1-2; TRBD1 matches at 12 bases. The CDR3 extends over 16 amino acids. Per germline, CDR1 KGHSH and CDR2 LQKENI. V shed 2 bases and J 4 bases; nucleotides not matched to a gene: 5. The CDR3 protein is CASSPKGQGAFYGYTF. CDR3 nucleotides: TGTGCCAGCTCACCAAAGGGACAGGGGGCATTCTATGGCTACACCTTC. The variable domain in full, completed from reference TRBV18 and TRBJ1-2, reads NAGVMQNPRHLVRRRGQEARLRCSPMKGHSHVYWYRQLPEEGLKFMVYLQKENIIDESGMPKERFSAEFPKEGPSILRIQQVVRGDSAAYFCASSPKGQGAFYGYTFGSGTRLTVV.

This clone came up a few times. CDR3 in DNA: TGTGCCAGCCGAGACCGGGGGGGCAGCACAGATACGCAGTATTTT. Translated, it gives CASRDRGGSTDTQYF. V gene TRBV19 combines with J gene TRBJ2-3; 8 bases are a match to TRBD2. V was clipped by 9 bases and J by 0 bases; unmatched bases: 8. CDR1 is LNHDA, CDR2 SQIVND, per germline (reference sequence). This CDR3 comprises 15 residues.

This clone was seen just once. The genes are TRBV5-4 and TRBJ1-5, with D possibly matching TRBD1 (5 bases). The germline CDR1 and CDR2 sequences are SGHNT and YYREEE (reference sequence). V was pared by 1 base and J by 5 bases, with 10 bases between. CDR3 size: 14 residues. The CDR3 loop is CASSLRGGDQPQHF. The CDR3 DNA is TGTGCCAGCAGCTTGCGGGGGGGGGATCAGCCCCAGCATTTT.

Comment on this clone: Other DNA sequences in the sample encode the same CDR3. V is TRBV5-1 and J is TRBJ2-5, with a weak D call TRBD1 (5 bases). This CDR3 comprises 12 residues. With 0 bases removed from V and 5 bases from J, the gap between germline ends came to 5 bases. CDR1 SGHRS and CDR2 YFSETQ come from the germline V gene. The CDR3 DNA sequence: TGCGCCAGCAGCTTGGCAGGGGAGACCCAGTACTTC. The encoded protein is CASSLAGETQYF.

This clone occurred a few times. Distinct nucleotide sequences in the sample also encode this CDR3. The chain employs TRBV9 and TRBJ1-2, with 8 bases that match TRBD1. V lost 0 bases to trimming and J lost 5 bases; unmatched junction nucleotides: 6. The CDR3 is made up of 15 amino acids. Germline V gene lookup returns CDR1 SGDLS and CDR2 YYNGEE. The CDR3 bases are TGTGCCAGCAGCGTAGGAGGAACAGGGGGATATGGCTACACCTTC. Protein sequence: CASSVGGTGGYGYTF.

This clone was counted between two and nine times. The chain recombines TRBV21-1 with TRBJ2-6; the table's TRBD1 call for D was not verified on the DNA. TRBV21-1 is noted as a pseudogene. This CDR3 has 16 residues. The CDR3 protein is CASSALHSSGANVLTF. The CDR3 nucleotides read TGTGCCAGCAGCGCCTTACACAGCTCTGGGGCCAACGTCCTGACTTTC.